Listed here are 5 T cell receptor beta chains from one sample, sequenced in a study of blood T cells in healthy people across ages. A J-beta primer mix and a sample-barcoded 5' primer were used in a second PCR of about 6 to 12 cycles. TCRdb itself ran the 5' RACE reads through MiXCR, one entry per CDR3 protein. The table has 1.5 million to 2 million distinct CDR3 sequences, roughly 43% seen once. Sequenced input: blood. The origin of the receptors is a human donor in good health.

The chain couples TRBV20-1 to TRBJ2-3; D might be TRBD1 (6 bases). The germline V and J ends were trimmed by 5 bases and 0 bases, with 12 bases remaining between them. Per the germline V gene, CDR1 is DFQATT and CDR2 is SNEGSKA (reference sequence). This CDR3 comprises 14 residues. The CDR3 region is CSADGTRSTDTQYF. CDR3 DNA sequence: TGCAGTGCTGATGGGACAAGAAGCACAGATACGCAGTATTTT.

The sample holds a few counts of this clonotype. CDR3 DNA sequence: TGTGCCACCAGTGATGGACCGAAAAGTAACTATGGCTACACCTTC. This codes for CATSDGPKSNYGYTF. The chain carries TRBV24-1 and TRBJ1-2; D gene unclear. The CDR3 has 15 amino acids. Germline lookup yields CDR1 KGHDR and CDR2 SFDVKD. The V gene lost 3 bases and the J gene lost 1 base, with 11 bases spanning the gap.

This clonotype was recorded once. Given the absence of the conserved phenylalanine or tryptophan at the CDR3 end, a read error is likely. The chain links TRBV7-3 to TRBJ2-6, with D perhaps matching TRBD1 (6 bases). The CDR3 length is 16 residues. Trimming removed 5 bases at V and 0 bases at J, with 11 bases between. CDR1 and CDR2 from the germline V gene are SGHTA and FQGTGA. For the CDR3, the DNA is TGTGCCAGCAGCCGGATGGGGGCCTCTGGGGCCAACGTCCTGACTTGC. Residues: CASSRMGASGANVLTC.

The rearrangement joins TRBV4-3 to TRBJ1-1; no definite D call. The CDR3 contains 14 residues. Deletions cut 0 bases from V and 0 bases from J, with 5 bases between. Germline lookup yields CDR1 LGHNA and CDR2 YSLEER. CDR3 region: CASSQDFVNTEAFF. The CDR3 DNA follows: TGCGCCAGCAGCCAAGATTTCGTGAACACTGAAGCTTTCTTT.

This clonotype was seen a few times. The chain is built from TRBV3-1 and TRBJ2-7; the D gene is possibly TRBD2 (7 bases). The CDR3 runs to 16 residues. V lost 0 bases, J lost 4 bases, and 16 bases lay in between. Germline V gene sequence: CDR1 LGHDT, CDR2 YNNKEL (reference sequence). This CDR3 reads CASSQDSGGGRYEQYF. The CDR3 nucleotides read TGTGCCAGCAGCCAAGATTCTGGGGGGGGCCGATACGAGCAGTACTTC.